This T cell receptor beta chain originates from a study of cytomegalovirus exposure and HLA in healthy donors. General study points: Later on, a genetic analysis was performed. It linked a missense variant in DCLRE1C with V- and J-gene trimming of TCR beta. What a later analysis reportedly showed was that an Asian-associated ancestry cluster had fewer N-insertions than the roughly 670-donor mean. Only CMV serostatus was available as immune exposure information. Follow-up analysis seemed to connect common viral pathogens with several of the most significant clusters identified.

The germline V and J ends were trimmed by 6 bases and 12 bases, with 15 bases remaining between them. The germline gives CDR1 LGHNT, CDR2 FRNRAP. CDR3 length: 12 amino acids. Notes on this clone: The antigen remains unidentified.

60 Vbeta and 13 Jbeta primers were used in PCR. Data came from immunoSEQ multiplex PCR; TCRdb stores just in-frame clones and leaves some out. The repertoire has around 200,000 clones, more than 65% of them found once; the top ten carry more than 0.95%. Sequences were obtained from PBMCs. This sequence joins TRBV12-5 and TRBJ2-1, with D maybe TRBD2 (5 bases). The receptor comes from a girl aged 2-10 years in good health and CMV-seropositive. The CDR3 DNA follows: TGTGCTAGTGGCACACTAGTCCTAGGGCAGTTCTTC. Translated: CASGTLVLGQFF.